The rows below give T cell receptor beta chains drawn from one sample of a study of early T cells in non-severe SARS-CoV-2 infection. From the 5' RACE reads, TCRdb called clonotypes with MiXCR, one entry per CDR3 protein. The repertoire holds about 53,000 distinct CDR3 sequences, around 12% seen once, with roughly 2.5% in the top ten. This specimen consisted of whole blood, obtained at baseline. The source of these receptors is an adult who was a healthcare worker with PCR-confirmed SARS-CoV-2 infection or an uninfected control (not recorded which). Each CDR3 is given with its conserved first and last residue. The D gene is left open where the match is weak. Some rows mark clone size as missing; the rest say once, few, many or name a class of expanded clone.

d_call	cdr3_length	v_call	clone_size	j_call	cdr3_aa	cdr3_nt
-	13	TRBV12-3/TRBV12-4	few	TRBJ1-4	CASSLAPKEKLFF	TGTGCCAGCAGTTTAGCCCCCAAGGAAAAACTGTTTTTT
-	15	TRBV7-9	few	TRBJ2-3	CASSLAALMADTQYF	TGTGCCAGCAGCTTAGCAGCCCTCATGGCAGATACGCAGTATTTT
-	14	TRBV7-6	-	TRBJ1-6	CASSLQFSNSPLHF	TGTGCCAGCAGCTTGCAATTCAGTAATTCACCCCTCCACTTT
TRBD2	14	TRBV12-5	-	TRBJ2-7	CASVLAGGSYEQYF	TGTGCTAGTGTCCTCGCGGGAGGCTCCTACGAGCAGTACTTC
-	16	TRBV6-1	-	TRBJ1-1	CASSKSWGLINTEAFF	TGTGCCAGCAGTAAGAGTTGGGGACTGATCAACACTGAAGCTTTCTTT
TRBD2	15	TRBV20-1	-	TRBJ2-1	CSAIAGERSYNEQFF	TGCAGTGCTATAGCGGGAGAACGCTCCTACAATGAGCAGTTCTTC
-	14	TRBV24-1	many	TRBJ2-2	CATSDTGHGRELFF	TGTGCCACCAGTGACACGGGGCACGGCCGAGAGCTGTTTTTT
-	13	TRBV28	once	TRBJ1-3	CASSTYERNTIYF	TGTGCCAGCAGTACTTACGAAAGAAACACCATATATTTT
-	15	TRBV7-2	many	TRBJ2-7	CASSSPGDTSYEQYF	TGTGCCAGCAGCTCACCTGGGGACACCTCCTACGAGCAGTACTTC
-	19	TRBV27	few	TRBJ1-3	CASSHLEGVGRLSENTIYF	TGTGCCAGCAGCCACTTAGAGGGAGTAGGGCGTCTCTCTGAAAACACCATATATTTT
TRBD1	16	TRBV14	-	TRBJ2-1	CASSQQTGSSYNEQFF	TGTGCCAGCAGCCAACAGACAGGGAGCTCCTACAATGAGCAGTTCTTC
-	14	TRBV3-1	few	TRBJ1-1	CASSLERFNTEAFF	TGTGCCAGCAGCCTTGAGAGGTTTAACACTGAAGCTTTCTTT
TRBD2	15	TRBV11-2	many	TRBJ2-7	CASSLGLAETTEQYF	TGTGCCAGCAGCTTGGGACTAGCGGAGACGACCGAGCAGTACTTC
TRBD2	16	TRBV27	-	TRBJ2-1	CASSKGLAGASNEQFF	TGTGCCAGCAGTAAAGGACTAGCGGGAGCCTCTAATGAGCAGTTCTTC
-	17	TRBV7-3	-	TRBJ2-1	CASSPRRQGPGRGEQFF	TGTGCCAGCAGCCCCCGGCGACAGGGCCCAGGGCGGGGTGAGCAGTTCTTC
TRBD1	14	TRBV7-2	-	TRBJ2-2	CASSTRQGDGELFF	TGTGCCAGCAGCACCCGACAGGGCGACGGGGAGCTGTTTTTT
TRBD1	18	TRBV5-3	-	TRBJ1-4	CARSLGEGARDPVEKLFF	TGTGCCAGAAGCCTGGGCGAGGGGGCAAGGGATCCTGTGGAAAAACTGTTTTTT
TRBD2	14	TRBV6-2/TRBV6-3	medium-sized	TRBJ2-1	CASSGASGIDEQFF	TGTGCCAGCAGTGGGGCCAGCGGGATCGATGAGCAGTTCTTC
TRBD2	13	TRBV2	many	TRBJ2-7	CASSLAELREQYF	TGTGCCAGCTCCCTAGCGGAGCTAAGGGAGCAGTACTTC
-	14	TRBV7-7	many	TRBJ1-4	CASSMGRRGEKLFF	TGTGCCAGCAGTATGGGGCGGCGCGGAGAAAAACTGTTTTTT
TRBD2	15	TRBV5-4	few	TRBJ2-7	CASSHYGLADYEQYF	TGTGCCAGCAGTCATTATGGACTAGCGGATTACGAGCAGTACTTC
-	14	TRBV14	-	TRBJ2-7	CASSQSVGTYEQYF	TGTGCCAGCAGCCAAAGTGTCGGAACCTACGAGCAGTACTTC
TRBD2	15	TRBV29-1	many	TRBJ2-7	CSVEVGLAGTYEQYF	TGCAGCGTTGAAGTAGGACTAGCGGGAACCTACGAGCAGTACTTC
-	13	TRBV7-2	few	TRBJ1-5	CASSQGFYQPQHF	TGTGCCAGCAGCCAAGGCTTCTATCAGCCCCAGCATTTT
-	14	TRBV11-3	-	TRBJ1-4	CASSFRRTNEKLFF	TGTGCCAGCAGCTTCCGTCGCACTAATGAAAAACTGTTTTTT
-	13	TRBV7-8	many	TRBJ2-6	CASSWAGANVLTF	TGTGCCAGCAGTTGGGCTGGGGCCAACGTCCTGACTTTC
-	16	TRBV27	few	TRBJ2-1	CASSLFAGSSYNEQFF	TGTGCCAGCAGTTTATTTGCGGGGAGCTCCTACAATGAGCAGTTCTTC
TRBD2	15	TRBV24-1	few	TRBJ2-1	CATSAGRGRGGEQFF	TGTGCCACCAGTGCCGGCCGCGGGAGGGGTGGTGAGCAGTTCTTC
-	13	TRBV14	many	TRBJ2-5	CASSPWNQETQYF	TGTGCCAGCAGCCCGTGGAATCAAGAGACCCAGTACTTC
-	15	TRBV25-1	few	TRBJ2-7	CASSEWREPSGEQYF	TGTGCCAGCAGTGAATGGCGGGAACCCTCCGGCGAGCAGTACTTC
-	11	TRBV6-2/TRBV6-3	few	TRBJ2-7	CASSGKGEQYF	TGTGCCAGCAGTGGGAAGGGAGAGCAGTACTTC
TRBD1	15	TRBV5-1	-	TRBJ1-1	CASSLGHEGATEAFF	TGCGCCAGCAGCTTGGGCCACGAGGGGGCGACTGAAGCTTTCTTT
TRBD1	17	TRBV18	-	TRBJ2-1	CASSPRRTGGNPNEQFF	TGTGCCAGCTCACCCCGGCGGACAGGGGGAAATCCTAATGAGCAGTTCTTC
-	13	TRBV5-4	-	TRBJ2-5	CASSFPGQETQYF	TGTGCCAGCAGCTTCCCAGGTCAAGAGACCCAGTACTTC
-	14	TRBV28	few	TRBJ1-5	CASSTENSNQPQHF	TGTGCCAGCAGTACAGAAAATAGCAATCAGCCCCAGCATTTT
-	14	TRBV20-1	many	TRBJ2-5	CSATHGRWAKTQYF	TGCAGTGCTACCCACGGGCGCTGGGCTAAGACCCAGTACTTC
-	12	TRBV3-1	-	TRBJ1-2	CASSQAQNGYTF	TGTGCCAGCAGCCAAGCCCAGAACGGCTACACCTTC
TRBD1	17	TRBV5-5	-	TRBJ2-5	CASSFLSGTALQETQYF	TGTGCCAGCAGCTTTCTTTCCGGGACAGCACTTCAAGAGACCCAGTACTTC
TRBD1	16	TRBV3-1	few	TRBJ1-5	CASSQGTGASNQPQHF	TGTGCCAGCAGCCAAGGGACAGGGGCTAGCAATCAGCCCCAGCATTTT
TRBD2	14	TRBV7-7	few	TRBJ2-5	CASSLLAAEETQYF	TGTGCCAGCAGCTTACTAGCGGCAGAAGAGACCCAGTACTTC
-	15	TRBV20-1	many	TRBJ2-5	CSATRGASSWETQYF	TGCAGTGCTACCCGGGGGGCGAGTTCGTGGGAGACCCAGTACTTC
-	18	TRBV4-3	-	TRBJ2-1	CASSHSSLGTKSWHEQFF	TGCGCCAGCAGCCATTCGTCTTTAGGGACGAAGAGCTGGCATGAGCAGTTCTTC